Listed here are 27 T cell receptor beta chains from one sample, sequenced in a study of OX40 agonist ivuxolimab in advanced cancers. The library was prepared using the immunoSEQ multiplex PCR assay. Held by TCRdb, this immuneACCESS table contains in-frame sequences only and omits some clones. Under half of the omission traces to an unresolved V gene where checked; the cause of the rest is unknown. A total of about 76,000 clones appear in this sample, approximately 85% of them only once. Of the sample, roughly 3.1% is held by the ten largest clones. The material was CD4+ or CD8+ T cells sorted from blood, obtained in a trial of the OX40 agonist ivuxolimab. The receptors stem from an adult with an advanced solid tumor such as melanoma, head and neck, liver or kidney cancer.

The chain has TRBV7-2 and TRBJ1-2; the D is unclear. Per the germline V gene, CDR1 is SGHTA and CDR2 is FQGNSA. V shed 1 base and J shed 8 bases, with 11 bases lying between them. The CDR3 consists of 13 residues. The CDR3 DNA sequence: TGTGCCAGCAGCTTAGAACCGGCTGGAGGCTACACCTTC. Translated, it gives CASSLEPAGGYTF.

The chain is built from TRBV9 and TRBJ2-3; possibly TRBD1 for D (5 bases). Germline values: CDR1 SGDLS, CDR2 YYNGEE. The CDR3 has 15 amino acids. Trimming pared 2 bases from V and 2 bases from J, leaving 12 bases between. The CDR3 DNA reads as TGTGCCAGCAGCGTGACAGCTACACTCACAGATACGCAGTATTTT. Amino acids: CASSVTATLTDTQYF. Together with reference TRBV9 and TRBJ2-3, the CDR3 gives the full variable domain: DSGVTQTPKHLITATGQRVTLRCSPRSGDLSVYWYQQSLDQGLQFLIQYYNGEERAKGNILERFSAQQFPDLHSELNLSSLELGDSALYFCASSVTATLTDTQYFGPGTRLTVL.

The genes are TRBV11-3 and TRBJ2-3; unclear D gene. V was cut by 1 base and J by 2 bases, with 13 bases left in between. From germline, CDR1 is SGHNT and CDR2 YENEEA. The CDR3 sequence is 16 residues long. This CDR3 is CASSLGVGVATDTQYF. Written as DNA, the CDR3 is TGTGCCAGCAGCTTAGGTGTTGGGGTAGCCACAGATACGCAGTATTTT.

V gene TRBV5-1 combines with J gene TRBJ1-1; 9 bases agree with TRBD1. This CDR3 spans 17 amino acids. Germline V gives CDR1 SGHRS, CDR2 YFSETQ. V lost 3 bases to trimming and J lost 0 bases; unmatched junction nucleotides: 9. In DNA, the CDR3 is TGCGCCAGCAGCTCTTCCGGGACAGGGTTCATGAACACTGAAGCTTTCTTT. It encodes CASSSSGTGFMNTEAFF.

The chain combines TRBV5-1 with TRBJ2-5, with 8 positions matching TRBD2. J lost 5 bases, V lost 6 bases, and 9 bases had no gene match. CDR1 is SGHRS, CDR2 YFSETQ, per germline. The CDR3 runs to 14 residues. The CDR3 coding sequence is TGCGCCAGCACCGGAGCGGGGGTGAGGGAGACCCAGTACTTC. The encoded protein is CASTGAGVRETQYF.

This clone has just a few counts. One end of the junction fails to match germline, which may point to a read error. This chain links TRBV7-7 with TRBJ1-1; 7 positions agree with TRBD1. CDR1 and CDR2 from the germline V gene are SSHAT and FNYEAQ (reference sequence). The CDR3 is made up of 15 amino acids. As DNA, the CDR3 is TGTGCTAGCACCCGAGGACAGGCCACATCCACTGAAGCTTTCTTT. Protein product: CASTRGQATSTEAFF.

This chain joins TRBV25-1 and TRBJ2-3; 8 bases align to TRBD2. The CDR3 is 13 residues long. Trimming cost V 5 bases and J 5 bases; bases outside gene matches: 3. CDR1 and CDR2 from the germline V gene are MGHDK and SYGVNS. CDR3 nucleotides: TGTGCCAGCAGTCACGCGGGGGGAGATACGCAGTATTTT. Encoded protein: CASSHAGGDTQYF.

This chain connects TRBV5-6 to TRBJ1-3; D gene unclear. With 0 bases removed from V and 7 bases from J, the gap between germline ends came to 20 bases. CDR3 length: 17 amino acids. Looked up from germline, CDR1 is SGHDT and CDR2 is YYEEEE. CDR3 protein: CASSLGFTNPPFNTIYF. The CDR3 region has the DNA TGTGCCAGCAGCTTGGGATTTACAAACCCGCCATTTAACACCATATATTTT.

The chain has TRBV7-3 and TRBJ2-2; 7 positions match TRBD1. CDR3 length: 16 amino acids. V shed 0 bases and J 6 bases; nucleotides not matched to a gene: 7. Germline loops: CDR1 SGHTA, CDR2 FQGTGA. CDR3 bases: TGTGCCAGCAGCTTAACGGAAGGGGGCGTCTCCGGGGAGCTGTTTTTT. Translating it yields CASSLTEGGVSGELFF.

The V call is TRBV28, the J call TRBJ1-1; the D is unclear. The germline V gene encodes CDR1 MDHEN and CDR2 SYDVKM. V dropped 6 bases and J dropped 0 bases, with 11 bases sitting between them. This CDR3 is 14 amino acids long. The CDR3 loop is CASRLSTLNTEAFF. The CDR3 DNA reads TGTGCCAGCAGACTTAGTACCCTGAACACTGAAGCTTTCTTT.

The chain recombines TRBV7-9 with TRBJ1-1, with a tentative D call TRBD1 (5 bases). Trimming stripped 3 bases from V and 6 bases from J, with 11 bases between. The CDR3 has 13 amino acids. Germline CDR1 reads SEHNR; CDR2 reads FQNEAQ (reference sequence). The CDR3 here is CASSLSGLSEAFF. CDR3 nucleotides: TGTGCCAGCAGCTTGTCAGGGCTCTCTGAAGCTTTCTTT.

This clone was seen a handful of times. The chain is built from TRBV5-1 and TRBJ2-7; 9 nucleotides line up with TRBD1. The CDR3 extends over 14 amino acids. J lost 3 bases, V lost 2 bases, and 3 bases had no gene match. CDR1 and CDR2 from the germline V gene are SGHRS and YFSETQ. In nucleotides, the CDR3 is TGCGCCAGCAGCTTAGGGACAGGGAACTACGAGCAGTACTTC. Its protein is CASSLGTGNYEQYF. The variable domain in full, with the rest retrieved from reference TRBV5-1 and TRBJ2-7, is KAGVTQTPRYLIKTRGQQVTLSCSPISGHRSVSWYQQTPGQGLQFLFEYFSETQRNKGNFPGRFSGRQFSNSRSEMNVSTLELGDSALYLCASSLGTGNYEQYFGPGTRLTVT.

The CDR3 loop reads CASSPGGYEQYF. For the CDR3, the DNA is TGTGCCAGCAGCCCGGGGGGCTACGAGCAGTACTTC. The rearrangement links TRBV7-6 to TRBJ2-7; 7 bases agree with TRBD2. The CDR3 loop spans 12 amino acids. V shed 5 bases, J shed 3 bases, and the junction held 1 base outside the gene matches. Germline V gene lookup returns CDR1 SGHVS and CDR2 FNYEAQ.

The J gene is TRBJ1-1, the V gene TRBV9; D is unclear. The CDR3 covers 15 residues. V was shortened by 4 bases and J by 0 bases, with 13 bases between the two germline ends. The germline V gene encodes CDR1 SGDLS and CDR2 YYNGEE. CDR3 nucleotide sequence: TGTGCCAGCAGCTTTACAAGGGATTTGAACACTGAAGCTTTCTTT. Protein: CASSFTRDLNTEAFF.

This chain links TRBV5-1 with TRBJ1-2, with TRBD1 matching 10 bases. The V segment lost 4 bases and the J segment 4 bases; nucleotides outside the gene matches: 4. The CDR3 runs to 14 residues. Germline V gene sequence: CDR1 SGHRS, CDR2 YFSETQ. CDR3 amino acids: CASSPGTGAYGYTF. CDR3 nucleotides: TGCGCCAGCAGCCCCGGGACAGGGGCCTATGGCTACACCTTC.

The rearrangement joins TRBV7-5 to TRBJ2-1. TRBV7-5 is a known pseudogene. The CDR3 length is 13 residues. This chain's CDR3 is CVRSRRDYNEQFF. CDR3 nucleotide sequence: TGTGTCAGAAGCCGAAGGGATTACAATGAGCAGTTCTTC.

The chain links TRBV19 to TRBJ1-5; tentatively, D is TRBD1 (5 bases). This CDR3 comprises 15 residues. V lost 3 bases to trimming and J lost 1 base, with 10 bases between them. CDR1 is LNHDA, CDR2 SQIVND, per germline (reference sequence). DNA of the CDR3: TGTGCCAGTAGTATCGGGGGAACGAGCAATCAGCCCCAGCATTTT. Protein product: CASSIGGTSNQPQHF.

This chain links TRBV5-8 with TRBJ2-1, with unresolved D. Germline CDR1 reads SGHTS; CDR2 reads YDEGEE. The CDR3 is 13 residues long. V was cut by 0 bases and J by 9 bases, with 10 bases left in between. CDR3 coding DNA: TGTGCCAGCAGCTTGGTTGAGAGGCGTGAGCAGTTCTTC. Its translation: CASSLVERREQFF.

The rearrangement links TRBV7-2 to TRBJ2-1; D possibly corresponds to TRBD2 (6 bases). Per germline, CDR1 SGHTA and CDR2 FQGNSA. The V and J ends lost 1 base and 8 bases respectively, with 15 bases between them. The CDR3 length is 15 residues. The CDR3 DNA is TGTGCCAGCAGCTTAGTGCGGGGCCAAGGCGATGAGCAGTTCTTC. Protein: CASSLVRGQGDEQFF.

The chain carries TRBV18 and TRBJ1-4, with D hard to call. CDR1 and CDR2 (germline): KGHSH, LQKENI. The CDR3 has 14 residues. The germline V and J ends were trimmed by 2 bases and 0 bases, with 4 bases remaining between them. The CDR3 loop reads CASSPGSTNEKLFF. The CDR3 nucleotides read TGTGCCAGCTCACCAGGGTCAACTAATGAAAAACTGTTTTTT.

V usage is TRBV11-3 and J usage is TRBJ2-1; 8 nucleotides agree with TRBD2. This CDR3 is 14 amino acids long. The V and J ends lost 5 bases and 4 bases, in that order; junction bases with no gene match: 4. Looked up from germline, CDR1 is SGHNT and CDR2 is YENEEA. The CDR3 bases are TGTGCCAGCAGCCAAGCGGGAGTATACAATGAGCAGTTCTTC. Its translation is CASSQAGVYNEQFF.

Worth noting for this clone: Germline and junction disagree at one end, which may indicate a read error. CDR3 sequence: CASSYRQGSDAFF. The CDR3 DNA is TGTGCCAGCAGCTATCGACAGGGATCTGACGCTTTCTTT. The V gene is TRBV7-2, the J gene TRBJ1-1, with 7 bases that match TRBD1. This CDR3 comprises 13 residues. CDR1 is SGHTA and CDR2 is FQGNSA in the germline V gene.

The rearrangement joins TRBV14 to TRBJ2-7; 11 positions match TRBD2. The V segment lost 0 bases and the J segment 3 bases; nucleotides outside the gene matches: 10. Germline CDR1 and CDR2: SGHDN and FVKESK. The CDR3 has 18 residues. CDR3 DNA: TGTGCCAGCAGCCAAGATGGGGCTAGCGGGGGGAAAGTCTACGAGCAGTACTTC. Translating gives CASSQDGASGGKVYEQYF.

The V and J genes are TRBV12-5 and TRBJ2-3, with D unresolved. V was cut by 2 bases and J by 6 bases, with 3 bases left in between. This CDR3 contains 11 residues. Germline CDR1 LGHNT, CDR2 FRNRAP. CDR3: CASGLRDTQYF. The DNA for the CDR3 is TGTGCTAGTGGTTTGAGGGATACGCAGTATTTT.

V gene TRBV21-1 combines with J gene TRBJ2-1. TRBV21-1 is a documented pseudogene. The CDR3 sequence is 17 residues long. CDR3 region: CASSKDFPGPPHNEQFF. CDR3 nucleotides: TGTGCCAGCAGCAAAGACTTCCCGGGACCCCCCCACAATGAGCAGTTCTTC.

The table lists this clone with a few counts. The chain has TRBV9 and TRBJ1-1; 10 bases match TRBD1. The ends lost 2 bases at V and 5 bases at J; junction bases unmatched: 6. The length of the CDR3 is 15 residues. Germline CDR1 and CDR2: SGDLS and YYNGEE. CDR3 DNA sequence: TGTGCCAGCAGCGTCTCCGGGACAGGGGATACTGAAGCTTTCTTT. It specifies CASSVSGTGDTEAFF. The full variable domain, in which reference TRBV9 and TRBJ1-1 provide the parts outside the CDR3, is DSGVTQTPKHLITATGQRVTLRCSPRSGDLSVYWYQQSLDQGLQFLIQYYNGEERAKGNILERFSAQQFPDLHSELNLSSLELGDSALYFCASSVSGTGDTEAFFGQGTRLTVV.

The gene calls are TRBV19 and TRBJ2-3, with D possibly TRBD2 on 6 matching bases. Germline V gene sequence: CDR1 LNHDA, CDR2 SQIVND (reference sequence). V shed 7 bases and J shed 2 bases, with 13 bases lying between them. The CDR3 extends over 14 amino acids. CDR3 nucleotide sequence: TGTGCCAGTAACCCGACTAGAAACACAGATACGCAGTATTTT. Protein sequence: CASNPTRNTDTQYF.